One and the same sample provided the 13 T cell receptor beta chains below, sequenced in a study of blood T cell repertoires in COVID-19. Measured with immunoSEQ multiplex PCR; TCRdb has only the in-frame clones, and not every one. Among 30,000 to 35,000 clones listed, approximately 78% were seen once. The sequenced material came from peripheral blood. The origin of the receptors is a man older than 75 with active or convalescent COVID-19.

Comment on this clone: Other nucleotide sequences in the sample specify the same CDR3. The rearrangement joins TRBV5-1 to TRBJ2-1, with 13 bases lining up with TRBD2. The CDR3 consists of 15 residues. V trimming: 3 bases; J trimming: 7 bases; junction bases outside the gene matches: 4. Germline CDR1 and CDR2: SGHRS and YFSETQ. The CDR3 region is CASSYGLAGDNEQFF. CDR3 coding DNA: TGCGCCAGCAGCTATGGACTAGCGGGAGATAATGAGCAGTTCTTC.

The chain couples TRBV15 to TRBJ1-5; TRBD1 agrees at 8 bases. The CDR3 covers 18 residues. CDR1 is LNHNV, CDR2 YYDKDF, per germline (reference sequence). The trim removed 0 bases at V and 0 bases at J, leaving 7 bases unmatched. CDR3: CATSRDLRGRGSNQPQHF. The CDR3 nucleotides read TGTGCCACCAGCAGAGATCTCAGGGGGCGCGGTAGCAATCAGCCCCAGCATTTT.

This clone was recorded only once. The rearrangement links TRBV27 to TRBJ1-2; 7 bases line up with TRBD1. The CDR3 sequence is 13 residues long. CDR1 and CDR2 (germline): MNHEY, SMNVEV (reference sequence). V trimming: 5 bases; J trimming: 4 bases; junction bases outside the gene matches: 4. The CDR3 DNA is TGTGCCAGCAGTCCCAGGACAGGCTATGGCTACACCTTC. Protein sequence: CASSPRTGYGYTF.

This clone was picked up a small number of times. J is TRBJ2-7 and V is TRBV5-6; 7 nucleotides match TRBD2. This CDR3 is 18 amino acids long. The V and J ends lost 4 bases and 2 bases, in that order; junction bases with no gene match: 18. The germline CDR1 and CDR2 sequences are SGHDT and YYEEEE. CDR3 bases: TGTGCCAGCAGCAGGGCGGGGGTTGAGGGGAGGGGCCCCTACGAGCAGTACTTC. Translating gives CASSRAGVEGRGPYEQYF.

This chain links TRBV9 with TRBJ2-3; TRBD1 aligns across 9 bases. The CDR3 loop spans 15 amino acids. CDR1 and CDR2 from the germline V gene are SGDLS and YYNGEE. J was trimmed by 2 bases and V by 4 bases; bases with no gene match: 5. DNA of the CDR3: TGTGCCAGCAGCATCGACAGGGGGTCCACAGATACGCAGTATTTT. This sequence encodes CASSIDRGSTDTQYF.

The rearrangement joins TRBV19 to TRBJ1-1; TRBD1 aligns across 9 bases. The V gene's germline CDR1 is LNHDA and CDR2 SQIVND (reference sequence). The CDR3 runs to 15 residues. Germline trimming cut 7 bases from V and 1 base from J; bases unmatched to any gene: 7. CDR3 coding DNA: TGTGCCAGTACCAAAAACAGGGGGCAGAACACTGAAGCTTTCTTT. Protein product: CASTKNRGQNTEAFF. Full variable domain (remainder filled in from reference TRBV19 and TRBJ1-1): DGGITQSPKYLFRKEGQNVTLSCEQNLNHDAMYWYRQDPGQGLRLIYYSQIVNDFQKGDIAEGYSVSREKKESFPLTVTSAQKNPTAFYLCASTKNRGQNTEAFFGQGTRLTVV.

V gene TRBV6-2 or TRBV6-3 combines with J gene TRBJ2-1; D not resolved. The V and J ends lost 5 bases and 2 bases respectively, with 10 bases between them. Germline V gene data show CDR1 as MNHEY and CDR2 as SVGEGT. CDR3 size: 14 residues. CDR3 protein: CASSRGWPYNEQFF. In DNA, the CDR3 is TGTGCCAGCAGTCGCGGTTGGCCCTACAATGAGCAGTTCTTC.

In DNA form, the CDR3 reads TGTGCCAGCAGCCCTACTAGCGGGAGGTTGTACGAGCAGTACTTC. The encoded protein is CASSPTSGRLYEQYF. V usage is TRBV6-2 or TRBV6-3 and J usage is TRBJ2-7; 12 positions match TRBD2. Germline-derived CDR1 and CDR2 are MNHEY and SVGEGT. V was clipped by 6 bases and J by 4 bases; unmatched bases: 7. The CDR3 consists of 15 residues.

This clone has just a few counts. The chain combines TRBV28 with TRBJ1-4; perhaps TRBD1 as D (5 bases). The CDR3 covers 16 residues. The germline V and J ends were trimmed by 8 bases and 0 bases, with 16 bases remaining between them. CDR1 is MDHEN and CDR2 is SYDVKM in the germline V gene. The CDR3 loop is CASGPPYRSTNEKLFF. DNA of the CDR3: TGTGCCAGCGGACCACCTTACAGGTCAACTAATGAAAAACTGTTTTTT.

This clone came up a few times. The rearrangement uses TRBV2 and TRBJ1-6, with 9 nucleotides matching TRBD1. Germline CDR1 is SNHLY and CDR2 is FYNNEI. The CDR3 is made up of 16 amino acids. V lost 6 bases to trimming and J lost 5 bases; unmatched junction nucleotides: 8. This chain's CDR3 is CASSPDRGAHNSPLHF. The CDR3 DNA sequence: TGTGCCAGCAGCCCGGACAGGGGCGCCCATAATTCACCCCTCCACTTT.

V is TRBV6-5 and J is TRBJ1-2, with 7 positions matching TRBD1. V lost 4 bases and J lost 8; bases outside the gene matches: 10. CDR3 length: 14 amino acids. Germline V lookup: CDR1 MNHEY, CDR2 SVGAGI. CDR3 residues: CASSLDRSHWGYTF. The CDR3 DNA is TGTGCCAGCAGTTTGGACAGGTCCCACTGGGGCTACACCTTC.

This clone was observed once. The chain links TRBV11-3 to TRBJ2-1; 7 positions match TRBD2. Germline V lookup: CDR1 SGHNT, CDR2 YENEEA. V was pared by 5 bases and J by 9 bases, with 16 bases of the junction left unmatched. The CDR3 is made up of 16 amino acids. For the CDR3, the DNA is TGTGCCAGCAGCACGAGACATCCGGGGGGAAAGGGTGAGCAGTTCTTC. Protein product: CASSTRHPGGKGEQFF.

This rearrangement joins TRBV29-1 to TRBJ2-3; unclear D gene. Trimming took 3 bases from V and 0 from J, leaving 4 bases between them. The CDR3 has 12 residues. The germline V gene has CDR1 SQVTM and CDR2 ANQGSEA. CDR3 sequence: CSVEESTDTQYF. Written as DNA, the CDR3 is TGCAGCGTTGAGGAGAGCACAGATACGCAGTATTTT.